These T cell receptor beta chains were read from a single sample in a study of CD8+ T cells in alopecia areata. Profiled with immunoSEQ multiplex PCR; TCRdb holds only in-frame clones, not every one. The sample includes roughly 200,000 clones, approximately 62% seen only once; the top ten take 1.7%. The material sequenced was CD4+ T cells sorted from blood, taken at week 0. These receptors were taken from a human donor with alopecia areata. The CDR3 runs from the conserved cysteine through the conserved F or W. The order of the fields is V gene, clone size, J gene, D gene, CDR3 protein, CDR3 DNA. D genes are given only for firm matches. Size tells how often a clone was seen (once, few, many) or the class of an expanded clone, and some rows leave it out.

V gene: TRBV29-1
clone size: -
J gene: TRBJ2-3
D gene: -
CDR3 protein: CSVSKGTDTQYF
CDR3 DNA: TGCAGCGTTAGTAAGGGGACAGATACGCAGTATTTT

V gene: TRBV29-1
clone size: -
J gene: TRBJ2-5
D gene: -
CDR3 protein: CSVGQKQETQYF
CDR3 DNA: TGCAGCGTAGGACAGAAGCAAGAGACCCAGTACTTC

V gene: TRBV12-5
clone size: -
J gene: TRBJ1-5
D gene: -
CDR3 protein: CASGLTGTPSNQPQHF
CDR3 DNA: TGTGCTAGTGGTTTGACCGGGACACCTAGCAATCAGCCCCAGCATTTT

V gene: TRBV30
clone size: few
J gene: TRBJ2-5
D gene: TRBD1
CDR3 protein: CAWRRGPQETQYF
CDR3 DNA: TGTGCCTGGAGGAGGGGGCCCCAAGAGACCCAGTACTTC

V gene: TRBV6-5
clone size: -
J gene: TRBJ1-1
D gene: -
CDR3 protein: CASFRVNTEAFF
CDR3 DNA: TGTGCCAGCTTCCGGGTTAACACTGAAGCTTTCTTT

V gene: TRBV29-1
clone size: few
J gene: TRBJ2-3
D gene: -
CDR3 protein: CSAGVLGGTDTQYF
CDR3 DNA: TGCAGCGCTGGGGTCCTCGGGGGTACAGATACGCAGTATTTT

V gene: TRBV5-6
clone size: few
J gene: TRBJ2-2
D gene: -
CDR3 protein: CASSPLAGNTGELFF
CDR3 DNA: TGTGCCAGCAGCCCCTTGGCGGGGAACACCGGGGAGCTGTTTTTT

V gene: TRBV10-3
clone size: -
J gene: TRBJ2-3
D gene: TRBD2
CDR3 protein: CAIGASGLDTQYF
CDR3 DNA: TGTGCCATCGGGGCTAGCGGGCTTGATACGCAGTATTTT

V gene: TRBV5-6
clone size: -
J gene: TRBJ2-5
D gene: -
CDR3 protein: CASSFKQPWETQYF
CDR3 DNA: TGTGCCAGCAGCTTCAAACAACCTTGGGAGACCCAGTACTTC

V gene: TRBV7-9
clone size: -
J gene: TRBJ2-2
D gene: -
CDR3 protein: CASSLGREYTGELFF
CDR3 DNA: TGTGCCAGCAGCTTGGGCAGGGAGTACACCGGGGAGCTGTTTTTT

V gene: TRBV7-2
clone size: -
J gene: TRBJ2-2
D gene: -
CDR3 protein: CASSSRLAGELFF
CDR3 DNA: TGTGCCAGCAGCTCCAGACTAGCCGGGGAGCTGTTTTTT

V gene: TRBV29-1
clone size: -
J gene: TRBJ1-5
D gene: TRBD1
CDR3 protein: CSVPLGDRDGQPQHF
CDR3 DNA: TGCAGCGTTCCCCTAGGGGACAGGGACGGTCAGCCCCAGCATTTT

V gene: TRBV5-1
clone size: few
J gene: TRBJ2-5
D gene: -
CDR3 protein: CASSLAVPGETQYF
CDR3 DNA: TGCGCCAGCAGCTTGGCCGTCCCCGGAGAGACCCAGTACTTC

V gene: TRBV4-1
clone size: -
J gene: TRBJ2-7
D gene: -
CDR3 protein: CASSQPEAVYEQYF
CDR3 DNA: TGCGCCAGCAGCCAACCCGAAGCCGTTTACGAGCAGTACTTC

V gene: TRBV6-1
clone size: -
J gene: TRBJ1-2
D gene: -
CDR3 protein: CASRSGNYGYTF
CDR3 DNA: TGTGCCAGCAGATCTGGGAACTATGGCTACACCTTC

V gene: TRBV29-1
clone size: -
J gene: TRBJ2-2
D gene: -
CDR3 protein: CSVGRFWNTGELFF
CDR3 DNA: TGCAGCGTGGGGAGGTTCTGGAACACCGGGGAGCTGTTTTTT

V gene: TRBV29-1
clone size: -
J gene: TRBJ1-1
D gene: -
CDR3 protein: CSVYGQMNTEAFF
CDR3 DNA: TGCAGCGTTTACGGGCAAATGAACACTGAAGCTTTCTTT

V gene: TRBV7-2
clone size: -
J gene: TRBJ1-2
D gene: -
CDR3 protein: CASSLDSYSGYGYTF
CDR3 DNA: TGTGCCAGCAGCTTAGATTCTTACAGCGGCTATGGCTACACCTTC

V gene: TRBV7-9
clone size: few
J gene: TRBJ1-6
D gene: -
CDR3 protein: CASSVSIQGSSPNSPLHF
CDR3 DNA: TGTGCCAGCAGCGTATCTATACAGGGCTCTTCACCCAATTCACCCCTCCACTTT

V gene: TRBV29-1
clone size: -
J gene: TRBJ1-1
D gene: -
CDR3 protein: CSAKQTNTEAFF
CDR3 DNA: TGCAGCGCTAAACAGACGAACACTGAAGCTTTCTTT

V gene: TRBV30
clone size: -
J gene: TRBJ2-1
D gene: -
CDR3 protein: CAWSERGQFF
CDR3 DNA: TGTGCCTGGAGTGAACGGGGGCAGTTCTTC

V gene: TRBV29-1
clone size: -
J gene: TRBJ2-3
D gene: -
CDR3 protein: CSVVFGTDTQYF
CDR3 DNA: TGCAGCGTTGTTTTCGGCACAGATACGCAGTATTTT

V gene: TRBV28
clone size: -
J gene: TRBJ1-5
D gene: -
CDR3 protein: CASSFEGMRQPQHF
CDR3 DNA: TGTGCCAGCAGTTTCGAAGGGATGCGTCAGCCCCAGCATTTT

V gene: TRBV27
clone size: -
J gene: TRBJ2-6
D gene: -
CDR3 protein: CASRQNSGANVLTF
CDR3 DNA: TGTGCCAGCAGACAGAACTCTGGGGCCAACGTCCTGACTTTC

V gene: TRBV7-8
clone size: -
J gene: TRBJ2-1
D gene: -
CDR3 protein: CASSSAVPGGTIGFF
CDR3 DNA: TGTGCCAGCAGCTCAGCGGTCCCGGGGGGCACAATTGGGTTCTTC

V gene: TRBV9
clone size: -
J gene: TRBJ1-2
D gene: -
CDR3 protein: CASSVERQVYGYTF
CDR3 DNA: TGTGCCAGCAGCGTAGAACGGCAGGTCTATGGCTACACCTTC

V gene: TRBV6-5
clone size: -
J gene: TRBJ1-2
D gene: TRBD1
CDR3 protein: CASSSDRGREGYTF
CDR3 DNA: TGTGCCAGCAGTTCGGACAGGGGGCGGGAGGGCTACACCTTC

V gene: TRBV29-1
clone size: few
J gene: TRBJ2-1
D gene: TRBD2
CDR3 protein: CSQRGGCSYNEQFF
CDR3 DNA: TGCAGCCAAAGGGGAGGGTGTTCGTACAATGAGCAGTTCTTC

V gene: TRBV28
clone size: -
J gene: TRBJ1-1
D gene: -
CDR3 protein: CASRPDRPNTEAFF
CDR3 DNA: TGTGCCAGCAGGCCGGACAGACCGAACACTGAAGCTTTCTTT

V gene: TRBV9
clone size: few
J gene: TRBJ2-7
D gene: TRBD2
CDR3 protein: CASSVSGEPSYEQYF
CDR3 DNA: TGTGCCAGCAGCGTAAGCGGGGAACCCTCCTACGAGCAGTACTTC

V gene: TRBV4-3
clone size: -
J gene: TRBJ1-4
D gene: -
CDR3 protein: CASSQNGGLTNEKLFF
CDR3 DNA: TGCGCCAGCAGCCAAAATGGGGGACTGACGAATGAAAAACTGTTTTTT

V gene: TRBV4-3
clone size: few
J gene: TRBJ2-7
D gene: -
CDR3 protein: CASSQDLGLPYEQYF
CDR3 DNA: TGCGCCAGCAGCCAAGATTTGGGGTTGCCCTACGAGCAGTACTTC

V gene: TRBV5-1
clone size: few
J gene: TRBJ1-1
D gene: TRBD1
CDR3 protein: CASSLLDRGTEAFF
CDR3 DNA: TGCGCCAGCAGCTTACTGGACAGGGGAACTGAAGCTTTCTTT

V gene: TRBV7-9
clone size: -
J gene: TRBJ1-6
D gene: -
CDR3 protein: CASSLEALSSPLHF
CDR3 DNA: TGTGCCAGCAGCTTAGAAGCTCTCAGTTCACCCCTCCACTTT

V gene: TRBV15
clone size: -
J gene: TRBJ2-3
D gene: TRBD1
CDR3 protein: CATSEGQSSGTDTQYF
CDR3 DNA: TGTGCCACCAGCGAGGGACAGAGTTCGGGCACAGATACGCAGTATTTT

V gene: TRBV7-3
clone size: -
J gene: TRBJ2-3
D gene: TRBD1
CDR3 protein: CASSAQGATDTQYF
CDR3 DNA: TGTGCCAGCTCGGCCCAGGGGGCCACAGATACGCAGTATTTT

V gene: TRBV7-2
clone size: -
J gene: TRBJ2-1
D gene: TRBD2
CDR3 protein: CASRQAGGPGEQFF
CDR3 DNA: TGTGCCAGCAGACAAGCGGGGGGGCCGGGTGAGCAGTTCTTC

V gene: TRBV30
clone size: -
J gene: TRBJ2-2
D gene: -
CDR3 protein: CAWSRATTTGELFF
CDR3 DNA: TGTGCCTGGAGTAGGGCGACTACCACCGGGGAGCTGTTTTTT

V gene: TRBV9
clone size: -
J gene: TRBJ2-5
D gene: TRBD1
CDR3 protein: CASSSQGEGETQYF
CDR3 DNA: TGTGCCAGCAGCAGTCAGGGGGAAGGAGAGACCCAGTACTTC

V gene: TRBV5-6
clone size: few
J gene: TRBJ1-5
D gene: TRBD1
CDR3 protein: CASSTLDRVGNQPQHF
CDR3 DNA: TGTGCCAGCAGCACCCTGGACAGGGTTGGCAATCAGCCCCAGCATTTT

V gene: TRBV29-1
clone size: -
J gene: TRBJ1-2
D gene: -
CDR3 protein: CSVAGTNYGYTF
CDR3 DNA: TGCAGCGTCGCCGGGACAAACTATGGCTACACCTTC

V gene: TRBV29-1
clone size: -
J gene: TRBJ1-4
D gene: -
CDR3 protein: CSVGQANEKLFF
CDR3 DNA: TGCAGCGTTGGACAGGCAAATGAAAAACTGTTTTTT

V gene: TRBV29-1
clone size: -
J gene: TRBJ1-2
D gene: -
CDR3 protein: CSVDVRDTANYGYTF
CDR3 DNA: TGCAGCGTTGACGTCCGGGACACAGCTAACTATGGCTACACCTTC

V gene: TRBV9
clone size: -
J gene: TRBJ1-2
D gene: -
CDR3 protein: CASSVGGGYGYTF
CDR3 DNA: TGTGCCAGCAGCGTAGGGGGTGGCTATGGCTACACCTTC

V gene: TRBV7-9
clone size: -
J gene: TRBJ2-2
D gene: -
CDR3 protein: CASSRRAGTGELFF
CDR3 DNA: TGTGCCAGCAGCCGACGTGCTGGCACCGGGGAGCTGTTTTTT

V gene: TRBV7-9
clone size: -
J gene: TRBJ1-5
D gene: -
CDR3 protein: CASSFGSLDQPQHF
CDR3 DNA: TGTGCCAGCAGCTTTGGGAGTTTGGATCAGCCCCAGCATTTT

V gene: TRBV14
clone size: -
J gene: TRBJ1-1
D gene: -
CDR3 protein: CASSHQGREYTEAFF
CDR3 DNA: TGTGCCAGCAGCCATCAGGGTCGGGAGTACACTGAAGCTTTCTTT

V gene: TRBV9
clone size: -
J gene: TRBJ2-3
D gene: -
CDR3 protein: CASSANPTDTQYF
CDR3 DNA: TGTGCCAGCAGCGCCAACCCCACAGATACGCAGTATTTT

V gene: TRBV29-1
clone size: few
J gene: TRBJ2-3
D gene: TRBD1
CDR3 protein: CSVRTGTDTQYF
CDR3 DNA: TGCAGCGTCAGGACAGGGACAGATACGCAGTATTTT

V gene: TRBV29-1
clone size: -
J gene: TRBJ1-1
D gene: -
CDR3 protein: CSVCGERTEAFF
CDR3 DNA: TGCAGCGTTTGTGGCGAACGCACTGAAGCTTTCTTT

V gene: TRBV13
clone size: -
J gene: TRBJ2-1
D gene: TRBD2
CDR3 protein: CASSRRVSGLVSHEQFF
CDR3 DNA: TGTGCCAGCAGCCGACGAGTCAGTGGACTAGTCTCCCATGAGCAGTTCTTC

V gene: TRBV4-3
clone size: -
J gene: TRBJ1-5
D gene: -
CDR3 protein: CASSQDRSSNQPQHF
CDR3 DNA: TGCGCCAGCAGCCAAGATCGCAGTAGCAATCAGCCCCAGCATTTT

V gene: TRBV4-3
clone size: -
J gene: TRBJ2-7
D gene: -
CDR3 protein: CASSQGRRDEQYF
CDR3 DNA: TGCGCCAGCAGCCAAGGCAGGCGAGACGAGCAGTACTTC

V gene: TRBV29-1
clone size: few
J gene: TRBJ1-1
D gene: TRBD1
CDR3 protein: CSVGQGNTEAFF
CDR3 DNA: TGCAGCGTAGGACAGGGGAACACTGAAGCTTTCTTT

V gene: TRBV2
clone size: -
J gene: TRBJ2-5
D gene: -
CDR3 protein: CASSGVSLPQETQYF
CDR3 DNA: TGTGCCAGCAGCGGGGTTAGCCTCCCTCAAGAGACCCAGTACTTC